This TCR beta chain was obtained from a study of identical twins. CDR1 and CDR2 from the germline V gene are SGHVS and FQNEAQ. The CDR3 runs to 15 residues. Trimming pared 2 bases from V and 4 bases from J, leaving 13 bases between. Study results and caveats: Weaker excess twin sharing was observed in beta out-of-frame sequences. In cord blood, abundant beta clonotypes had fewer insertions; memory showed no trend. Instead of following the same donors, the conclusions were based on cross-sectional statistical analysis.

One entry per CDR3 protein, called by TCRdb with MiXCR from the 5' RACE reads. The table records around 1.7 million distinct CDR3 sequences, around a third of them present only once. Everyone who donated was a healthy Caucasian. As concerns this clonotype: As yet, its antigen is unknown.

The TCR comes from a newborn girl in good health. The sample was cord blood. The chain combines TRBV7-8 with TRBJ2-3; possibly TRBD2 for D (6 bases). DNA of the CDR3: TGTGCCAGCAGCTTAAGGGAGCGGGCCGCAGATACGCAGTATTTT. Its protein is CASSLRERAADTQYF.